Following are 32 T cell receptor beta chains from one sample sequenced in a study of T cells in Graves' hyperthyroidism and ophthalmopathy. Regions amplified from RNA transcripts were the TCR beta CDR3 regions. TCR CDR3 underwent first-round RT-PCR with the HTBI primer set. TCRdb re-analysed the multiplex PCR reads in MiXCR, keeping a single row per CDR3 protein. The data hold more than 500,000 distinct CDR3 sequences, with about 16% observed a single time. The specimen sequenced was blood. These receptors were collected from a woman younger than 45 with Graves' ophthalmopathy.

In nucleotides, the CDR3 is TGCAGTGCGCCCCTGCGGGGGACAGATACGCAGTATTTT. Amino acids: CSAPLRGTDTQYF. The chain has TRBV20-1 and TRBJ2-3; 7 bases align to TRBD2. Germline V gene lookup returns CDR1 DFQATT and CDR2 SNEGSKA (reference sequence). V lost 6 bases, J lost 3 bases, and 6 bases stayed unmatched. The CDR3 runs 13 residues.

The chain combines TRBV7-2 with TRBJ2-5, with unresolved D. This CDR3 has 15 amino acids. Germline CDR1 SGHTA, CDR2 FQGNSA. Trimming shortened V by 1 base and J by 0 bases, and 9 bases separated the two germline ends. The CDR3 region has the DNA TGTGCCAGCAGCTTAGGGCACACGTACCAAGAGACCCAGTACTTC. As protein: CASSLGHTYQETQYF.

Concerning this clonotype itself: This may come from a read error, since a much larger clone is one base off. The rearrangement joins TRBV30 to TRBJ1-1; weak D call: TRBD1 (5 bases). Deletions cut 0 bases from V and 1 base from J, with 12 bases between. This CDR3 is 15 amino acids long. Germline V gene sequence: CDR1 GTSNPN, CDR2 SVGIG (reference sequence). The CDR3 is CAWSVLGGANTEAFF. The CDR3 bases are TGTGCCTGGAGTGTACTCGGGGGAGCGAACACTGAAGCTTTCTTT.

Many counts were recorded for this clonotype. The chain carries TRBV3-2 and TRBJ2-3; the table's D call TRBD1 went unverified against the DNA. TRBV3-2 is a documented pseudogene. The CDR3 is 17 residues long. The CDR3 is CASSQEGSQGVTDTQYF. CDR3 in DNA: TGTGCCAGCAGCCAAGAGGGAAGCCAGGGGGTCACAGATACGCAGTATTTT.

This clonotype was seen many times. The chain uses TRBV24-1 and TRBJ2-3; the D call may be TRBD1 or TRBD2 (5 bases each). This CDR3 is 17 amino acids long. Trimming took 4 bases from V and 0 from J, leaving 16 bases between them. In germline, CDR1 is KGHDR, CDR2 SFDVKD. The CDR3 region is CATSEGPSGQSTDTQYF. Written as DNA, the CDR3 is TGTGCCACCAGTGAGGGGCCCTCGGGGCAAAGCACAGATACGCAGTATTTT.

The rearrangement joins TRBV20-1 to TRBJ2-7; 10 nucleotides align to TRBD2. The V gene end was trimmed by 2 bases and the J gene end by 7 bases; junction bases not matched to a gene: 8. The CDR3 length is 14 residues. CDR1 and CDR2 (germline): DFQATT, SNEGSKA (reference sequence). CDR3 amino acids: CSARLSGRTGEQYF. The CDR3 bases are TGCAGTGCTAGACTTAGCGGGAGGACGGGGGAGCAGTACTTC.

This clonotype was picked up many times. This chain joins TRBV2 and TRBJ1-2; D is ambiguous. V was shortened by 4 bases and J by 2 bases, with 8 bases between the two germline ends. The germline CDR1 and CDR2 sequences are SNHLY and FYNNEI. This CDR3 region has 13 residues. CDR3 DNA: TGTGCCAGCAGTGCTGAGGTGAACTATGGCTACACCTTC. Amino acids: CASSAEVNYGYTF.

The rearrangement joins TRBV5-5 to TRBJ2-4; unclear D gene. Trimming pared 0 bases from V and 1 base from J, leaving 11 bases between. Germline V CDR1 and CDR2: SGHKS, YYEKEE (reference sequence). The CDR3 length is 16 residues. The CDR3 loop reads CASSLVGVVAKNIQYF. The CDR3, as DNA: TGTGCCAGCAGCTTGGTTGGGGTAGTGGCCAAAAACATTCAGTACTTC.

A note on this clonotype: A much larger clone lies one base from this, so it may be a read error. The rearrangement uses TRBV12-5 and TRBJ2-1; no firm D call. The CDR3 consists of 16 residues. The germline CDR1 and CDR2 sequences are LGHNT and FRNRAP. Trimming stripped 5 bases from V and 0 bases from J, with 14 bases between. The CDR3 region has the DNA TGTGCTAGTGGTCCGAAGCAGCTCAGCTCCTACAATGAGCAGTTCTTC. Protein: CASGPKQLSSYNEQFF.

The chain recombines TRBV20-1 with TRBJ2-2; 7 bases map to TRBD2. CDR1 and CDR2 from the germline V gene are DFQATT and SNEGSKA (reference sequence). V shed 3 bases and J 5 bases; nucleotides not matched to a gene: 9. This CDR3 contains 15 residues. For the CDR3, the DNA is TGCAGTGCTAGTGATAGCGGGTCCATAACCGGGGAGCTGTTTTTT. It specifies CSASDSGSITGELFF.

This clonotype was seen many times. The chain couples TRBV11-2 to TRBJ1-2, with D unresolved. The CDR3 is 11 amino acids. V shed 6 bases and J shed 3 bases, with 5 bases lying between them. CDR1 and CDR2 from the germline V gene are SGHAT and FQNNGV. Here the CDR3 DNA reads TGTGCCAGCAGTAAGGACTATGGCTACACCTTC. Its translation: CASSKDYGYTF.

This clonotype was picked up many times. The gene calls are TRBV7-2 and TRBJ1-1, with D unresolved. Trimming took 4 bases from V and 11 from J, leaving 11 bases between them. Germline CDR1 and CDR2: SGHTA and FQGNSA. The CDR3 runs 11 residues. The CDR3 spells CASSYSAGAFF. The CDR3 DNA is TGTGCCAGCAGCTATTCCGCGGGGGCTTTCTTT.

The rearrangement uses TRBV18 and TRBJ1-3; 8 nucleotides line up with TRBD1. The CDR3 length is 16 residues. The germline CDR1 and CDR2 sequences are KGHSH and LQKENI. V lost 6 bases, J lost 2 bases, and 9 bases stayed unmatched. The CDR3 here is CASSEMDRVTGNTIYF. In nucleotides, the CDR3 is TGTGCCAGCTCGGAAATGGACAGGGTCACTGGAAACACCATATATTTT.

This rearrangement joins TRBV19 to TRBJ2-1, with 11 bases fitting TRBD2. This CDR3 is built from 15 residues. Germline V lookup: CDR1 LNHDA, CDR2 SQIVND (reference sequence). With V trimmed by 6 bases and J by 2 bases, 3 bases remained unmatched. The CDR3, as DNA: TGTGCCAGTAGGACACTAGCGGGAGCCTACAATGAGCAGTTCTTC. Encoded protein: CASRTLAGAYNEQFF.

In this sample, this clonotype turned up a few times. This chain links TRBV5-4 with TRBJ1-2, with 8 bases identical to TRBD1. Losses at the gene ends were 4 bases for V and 6 bases for J; bases not matched to a gene: 5. This CDR3 is 13 amino acids long. Germline CDR1 reads SGHNT; CDR2 reads YYREEE (reference sequence). The CDR3 DNA follows: TGTGCCAGCAGCCCAGGGGGCGCGGATGGCTACACCTTC. Residues: CASSPGGADGYTF.

The rearrangement uses TRBV6-1 and TRBJ2-7; 12 bases agree with TRBD1. Trimming took 6 bases from V and 3 from J; bases not matched to a gene: 6. Germline CDR1 is MNHNS and CDR2 is SASEGT. The CDR3 length is 15 residues. In nucleotides, the CDR3 is TGTGCCAGCAGGGGACAGGGGGCTGGGAGCTACGAGCAGTACTTC. This gives the protein CASRGQGAGSYEQYF.

The chain employs TRBV6-1 and TRBJ2-7, with TRBD2 matching 8 bases. Per germline, CDR1 MNHNS and CDR2 SASEGT. This CDR3 spans 17 amino acids. Trimming at V came to 6 bases and at J to 3 bases, leaving 16 bases not matched to a gene. CDR3 DNA sequence: TGTGCCAGCAGAAAAGCCTCTCCTTCGCGGGAGGACTACGAGCAGTACTTC. It encodes CASRKASPSREDYEQYF.

This clonotype was observed many times. The chain joins TRBV27 to TRBJ2-1; TRBD1 matches 10 bases. From germline, CDR1 is MNHEY and CDR2 SMNVEV (reference sequence). This CDR3 comprises 15 residues. The J segment lost 0 bases and the V segment lost 7 bases, leaving 3 bases of the junction unmatched. Here the CDR3 DNA reads TGTGCCAGCACCCGGACAGGGGGCTCCTACAATGAGCAGTTCTTC. Amino acids: CASTRTGGSYNEQFF.

This clonotype has just a few counts. The chain uses TRBV5-1 and TRBJ2-7; 7 bases fit TRBD1. Losses at the gene ends were 3 bases for V and 3 bases for J; bases not matched to a gene: 9. Looked up from germline, CDR1 is SGHRS and CDR2 is YFSETQ. CDR3 length equals 15 residues. CDR3 in amino acids: CASSYSGQAYYEQYF. The CDR3, as DNA: TGCGCCAGCAGCTATTCCGGACAGGCCTACTACGAGCAGTACTTC.

This rearrangement joins TRBV2 to TRBJ1-5; tentative D call: TRBD1 (5 bases). Germline assignment: CDR1 SNHLY and CDR2 FYNNEI. V lost 3 bases and J lost 4, with 10 bases in between. The CDR3 runs to 14 residues. CDR3 residues: CASSDRARNQPQHF. The DNA of the CDR3 is TGTGCCAGCAGTGACAGGGCCCGAAATCAGCCCCAGCATTTT.

This clonotype occurred many times. The junction does not match germline at one end; this may be a read error. The J gene is TRBJ1-5, the V gene TRBV2; a possible D gene is TRBD1 (5 bases). The CDR3 has 12 amino acids. Germline V gene sequence: CDR1 SNHLY, CDR2 FYNNEI. The CDR3 DNA follows: TGTGCCAGCAGCGAAGGACAACAGCCCCAGCATTTT. Amino acid sequence: CASSEGQQPQHF.

Many counts were recorded for this clonotype. CDR3 region: CASSLRGSGRADVFDEQFF. The CDR3 nucleotides are TGCGCCAGCAGCTTGAGAGGTAGCGGGAGGGCCGATGTATTCGATGAGCAGTTCTTC. V usage is TRBV5-1 and J usage is TRBJ2-1; 11 bases match TRBD2. V trimming: 1 base; J trimming: 8 bases; junction bases outside the gene matches: 17. The V gene's germline CDR1 is SGHRS and CDR2 YFSETQ. This CDR3 contains 19 residues.

This clonotype was recorded at least ten times. This chain joins TRBV4-1 and TRBJ1-1, with a tentative D call TRBD1 (6 bases). Germline CDR1 reads MGHRA; CDR2 reads YSYEKL. The CDR3 runs 19 residues. V lost 4 bases, J lost 2 bases, and 26 bases lay in between. The CDR3 DNA reads TGCGCCAGCAGCCCAACGTTAACCCAACGGACAGCGCCAAACACTGAAGCTTTCTTT. Translation gives CASSPTLTQRTAPNTEAFF.

This clonotype was observed many times. The V call is TRBV12-3 or TRBV12-4, the J call TRBJ2-1, with TRBD2 matching over 9 bases. Trimming cost V 6 bases and J 7 bases; bases outside gene matches: 13. The CDR3 extends over 16 amino acids. The CDR3 spells CASSPKAGGYRNEQFF. Here the CDR3 DNA reads TGTGCCAGCAGCCCTAAAGCGGGAGGCTACAGGAATGAGCAGTTCTTC.

This clonotype was found a few times. This chain uses TRBV27 with TRBJ2-5, with 13 bases matching TRBD2. V trimming: 5 bases; J trimming: 13 bases; junction bases outside the gene matches: 10. The CDR3 runs to 14 residues. The germline gives CDR1 MNHEY, CDR2 SMNVEV (reference sequence). Written as DNA, the CDR3 is TGTGCCAGCAGTCCGGGGACTAGCGGGACCCTCACGTACTTC. It codes for CASSPGTSGTLTYF.

This clonotype occurred a few times. V and J are TRBV4-3 and TRBJ1-5; perhaps TRBD1 as D (6 bases). The V end lost 5 bases, the J end lost 7 bases, and 15 bases lay between the germline ends. CDR3 length equals 14 residues. Germline V CDR1 and CDR2: LGHNA, YSLEER. The chain's CDR3 is CASSNFRGGQPQHF. CDR3 nucleotide sequence: TGCGCCAGCAGCAATTTCAGGGGTGGGCAGCCCCAGCATTTT.

This clonotype was detected only a few times. The chain uses TRBV20-1 and TRBJ2-6; tentatively, D is TRBD1 (5 bases). V was trimmed by 0 bases and J by 2 bases, leaving 14 bases between them. Germline V gene lookup returns CDR1 DFQATT and CDR2 SNEGSKA (reference sequence). The CDR3 is 17 amino acids. CDR3 amino acids: CSARDPLTAPGANVLTF. CDR3 in DNA: TGCAGTGCTAGAGATCCACTGACAGCCCCTGGGGCCAACGTCCTGACTTTC.

This clonotype appeared a few times. V gene TRBV29-1 combines with J gene TRBJ2-7, with 8 bases lining up with TRBD1. Germline loops: CDR1 SQVTM, CDR2 ANQGSEA. This CDR3 comprises 13 residues. V lost 7 bases to trimming and J lost 3 bases; unmatched junction nucleotides: 8. CDR3 bases: TGCAGCGCGGGACAGGCAGCCAGCTACGAGCAGTACTTC. Protein product: CSAGQAASYEQYF.

Ten or more counts support this clonotype. J is TRBJ2-7 and V is TRBV20-1; perhaps D is TRBD1 or TRBD2 (6 bases each). Trimming cost V 6 bases and J 0 bases, with 15 bases left between them. The germline V gene has CDR1 DFQATT and CDR2 SNEGSKA (reference sequence). The CDR3 extends over 14 amino acids. The CDR3 nucleotides are TGCAGTGCCCGGGGGCGCCTAAGCTCCTACGAGCAGTACTTC. This translates into CSARGRLSSYEQYF.

The gene calls are TRBV2 and TRBJ1-2, with TRBD1 matching over 8 bases. Germline V CDR1 and CDR2: SNHLY, FYNNEI. V gave up 7 bases and J gave up 2 bases; unmatched junction bases: 6. CDR3 length: 14 amino acids. CDR3 bases: TGTGCCAGCACTCGGGCAGGGGGCAACTATGGCTACACCTTC. This sequence encodes CASTRAGGNYGYTF.

This clonotype showed up just a few times. The chain links TRBV5-1 to TRBJ2-1; 9 bases match TRBD1. This CDR3 is built from 14 residues. V shed 3 bases, J shed 6 bases, and the junction held 4 bases outside the gene matches. CDR1 is SGHRS and CDR2 is YFSETQ in the germline V gene. CDR3 amino acids: CASSWGTGPNEQFF. For the CDR3, the DNA is TGCGCCAGCAGCTGGGGGACAGGGCCCAATGAGCAGTTCTTC.

This clonotype has a count of ten or more. The rearrangement uses TRBV2 and TRBJ1-6; D unresolved. CDR3 length: 13 amino acids. Per the germline V gene, CDR1 is SNHLY and CDR2 is FYNNEI. V lost 2 bases to trimming and J lost 7 bases, with 6 bases between them. CDR3 nucleotides: TGTGCCAGCAGTGAACTCGTGAATTCACCCCTCCACTTT. Translation gives CASSELVNSPLHF.